The clone carrying this T cell receptor (beta chain) was picked up many times. What it binds is unknown. All TCR cDNA molecules were individually tagged with a unique molecular identifier. TCRdb independently ran MiXCR on the 5' RACE reads; one entry per CDR3 protein. The profile covers about 3,500 distinct CDR3 sequences, with 15% appearing a single time and roughly 24% taken by the ten largest. V gave up 6 bases and J gave up 7 bases; unmatched junction bases: 5. The CDR3 totals 13 residues. Germline-derived CDR1 and CDR2 are MGHDK and SYGVNS. The data were taken from a study of spatial heterogeneity in lung cancer. Study-wide context: Alpha-chain detections were consistently fewer than beta-chain detections among the sequences. Findings and limits, study-wide: Tumor mutation count correlated with how many alpha and beta TCRs expanded intratumorally. The estimated TCR-seq coverage of tumor T cells amounted to around 7% when looking at alpha chains and more than 11% when looking at beta chains.

The time point: sample taken at primary tumor resection. There were 70 to 80 donors, all of them untreated patients with early-stage non-small cell lung cancer. The receptor was isolated from a female donor with early-stage non-small cell lung cancer. The V gene is TRBV25-1, the J gene TRBJ1-5; 8 bases match TRBD1. The material was lung tumor tissue, obtained at surgery. This CDR3 reads CASRRGQGQPQHF. The CDR3 DNA reads as TGTGCCAGCAGGAGAGGACAGGGCCAGCCCCAGCATTTT.